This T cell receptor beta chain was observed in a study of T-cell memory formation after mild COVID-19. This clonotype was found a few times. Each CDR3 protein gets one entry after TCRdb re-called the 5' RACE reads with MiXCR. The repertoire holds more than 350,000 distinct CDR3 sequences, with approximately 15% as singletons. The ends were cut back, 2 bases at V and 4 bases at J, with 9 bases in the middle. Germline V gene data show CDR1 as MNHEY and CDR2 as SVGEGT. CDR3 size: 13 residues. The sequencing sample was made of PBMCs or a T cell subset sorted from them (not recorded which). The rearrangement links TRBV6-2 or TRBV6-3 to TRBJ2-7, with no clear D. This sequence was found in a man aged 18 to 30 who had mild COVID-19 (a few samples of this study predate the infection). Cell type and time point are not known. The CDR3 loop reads CASSYESGYEQYV. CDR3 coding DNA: TGTGCCAGCAGTTACGAGTCCGGGTACGAGCAGTACGTC.